This is a list of T cell receptor beta chains from one sample in a study. TCRdb processed the reads anew with MiXCR; each CDR3 protein has one entry. The table has about 1,800 distinct CDR3 sequences, 28% seen once. The sample was CD8+ T cells (not recorded whether cultured). These receptors came from a female donor. Each CDR3 is given with its conserved first and last residue. A D gene is named only where the DNA matches it firmly. Rows may omit the clone size; those that give it use once, few, many or a size class.

J | size | D | V | CDR3 | DNA
TRBJ2-1 | NA | TRBD2 | TRBV19 | CASSIGSPSGGANEQFF | TGTGCCAGCAGTATAGGAAGCCCTAGCGGGGGGGCGAATGAGCAGTTCTTC
TRBJ2-2 | once | TRBD2 | TRBV15 | CATSRDWTSGRSGELFF | TGTGCCACCAGCAGAGATTGGACTAGCGGGAGGTCCGGGGAGCTGTTTTTT
TRBJ1-5 | medium-sized | NA | TRBV12-3/TRBV12-4 | CASSPSGPSNQPQHF | TGTGCCAGCAGCCCATCGGGTCCGTCCAATCAGCCCCAGCATTTT
TRBJ2-1 | NA | NA | TRBV29-1 | CSVEGGLSLGEQFF | TGCAGCGTTGAAGGAGGACTATCGCTTGGTGAGCAGTTCTTC
TRBJ2-7 | once | TRBD2 | TRBV5-1 | CASGVGLAGSGYEQYF | TGCGCCAGCGGCGTTGGACTAGCGGGGAGCGGGTATGAGCAGTACTTC
TRBJ2-5 | large | NA | TRBV20-1 | CSAPALGAMETQYF | TGCAGTGCACCTGCGTTGGGGGCAATGGAGACCCAGTACTTC
TRBJ2-1 | medium-sized | TRBD1 | TRBV27 | CASRGGQGAYNEQFF | TGTGCCAGCAGGGGAGGACAGGGAGCCTACAATGAGCAGTTCTTC
TRBJ1-1 | medium-sized | NA | TRBV30 | CAWSEDRNTEAFF | TGTGCCTGGAGTGAAGACAGGAACACTGAAGCTTTCTTT
TRBJ2-3 | medium-sized | TRBD1 | TRBV6-5 | CASSYSGQGTDTQYF | TGTGCCAGCAGTTACTCGGGACAGGGAACAGATACGCAGTATTTT
TRBJ1-5 | medium-sized | NA | TRBV5-4 | CASSLGNSSGQPQHF | TGTGCCAGCAGCTTGGGTAACAGTAGCGGTCAGCCCCAGCATTTT
TRBJ2-1 | medium-sized | NA | TRBV30 | CAWRLNNEQFF | TGTGCCTGGAGACTGAACAATGAGCAGTTCTTC
TRBJ2-7 | NA | NA | TRBV5-6 | CASGLDRYLYEQYF | TGTGCCAGCGGCCTCGACAGGTATCTATACGAGCAGTACTTC
TRBJ1-1 | once | NA | TRBV7-9 | CAISSKEGNTEAFF | TGTGCCATTAGCTCCAAGGAGGGTAACACTGAAGCTTTCTTT
TRBJ2-7 | medium-sized | NA | TRBV6-1 | CASSDPETYEQYF | TGTGCCAGCAGTGACCCGGAGACCTACGAGCAGTACTTC
TRBJ2-7 | NA | NA | TRBV5-6 | CTSGFEGIYEQYF | TGTACCAGCGGCTTCGAGGGAATCTACGAGCAGTACTTC
TRBJ1-1 | NA | NA | TRBV5-1 | CASSIHQSLAEASF | TGCGCCAGCAGCATTCACCAGAGCTTGGCTGAAGCTTCCTTT
TRBJ2-7 | NA | NA | TRBV13 | CASGLGLYEQYF | TGTGCCAGCGGCTTGGGCCTCTACGAGCAGTACTTC
TRBJ2-1 | NA | TRBD2 | TRBV6-5 | CASSLGGSETQFF | TGTGCCAGCAGTCTGGGGGGGAGCGAGACCCAGTTCTTC
TRBJ1-2 | NA | NA | TRBV20-1 | CSASRTDYVYTF | TGCAGTGCTAGTAGGACGGACTATGTCTACACCTTC
TRBJ1-1 | medium-sized | NA | TRBV6-5 | CASSPRLDGNTEAFF | TGTGCCAGCAGTCCCCGCCTGGACGGGAACACTGAAGCTTTCTTT
TRBJ2-1 | large | TRBD2 | TRBV29-1 | CSVEGLADLTSYNEQFF | TGCAGCGTTGAAGGGCTAGCGGATCTTACCTCCTACAATGAGCAGTTCTTC
TRBJ2-2 | medium-sized | NA | TRBV10-3 | CATRDLTAGELFF | TGTGCCACCCGGGACCTAACCGCCGGGGAGCTGTTTTTT
TRBJ2-4 | large | NA | TRBV3-1 | CASSQEGGQVHIQYF | TGTGCCAGCAGCCAAGAGGGAGGACAGGTCCACATTCAGTACTTC
TRBJ2-7 | NA | TRBD2 | TRBV9 | CASSPRTGAGGEQYF | TGTGCCAGCAGCCCTCGGACAGGAGCGGGGGGCGAGCAGTACTTC
TRBJ1-4 | large | NA | TRBV4-1 | CASSQVVVSSSTNEKLFF | TGCGCCAGCAGCCAAGTCGTCGTCAGTTCTTCAACTAATGAAAAACTGTTTTTT
TRBJ2-1 | NA | NA | TRBV6-1 | CARSRTLTGLDNEQFF | TGTGCCAGAAGCCGTACTTTGACAGGTCTCGACAATGAGCAGTTCTTC
TRBJ1-2 | NA | NA | TRBV3-1 | CASSETGYGHTF | TGTGCTAGCTCCGAGACGGGCTATGGCCACACCTTC
TRBJ1-1 | large | NA | TRBV7-6 | CASSLGTSPGAEAFF | TGTGCCAGCAGCTTAGGCACCTCGCCGGGGGCTGAAGCTTTCTTT
TRBJ2-7 | medium-sized | TRBD1 | TRBV28 | CASSPWDRQTSYEQYF | TGTGCCAGCAGTCCCTGGGACAGACAAACCTCCTACGAGCAGTACTTC
TRBJ1-1 | medium-sized | NA | TRBV7-2 | CASSLESAGRSNTEAFF | TGTGCCAGCAGCTTAGAATCGGCCGGACGCTCAAACACTGAAGCTTTCTTT
TRBJ2-1 | medium-sized | TRBD1 | TRBV9 | CASSEDRGHWNEQFF | TGTGCCAGCAGCGAAGACAGGGGGCATTGGAATGAGCAGTTCTTC
TRBJ1-1 | NA | NA | TRBV9 | CASSPAPGAANAEAFF | TGTGCCAGCAGCCCCGCACCCGGGGCAGCCAACGCTGAAGCTTTCTTT
TRBJ2-7 | medium-sized | NA | TRBV27 | CASSLVGSSYEQYF | TGTGCCAGCAGTTTAGTTGGCAGCTCCTACGAGCAGTACTTC
TRBJ2-7 | large | NA | TRBV10-2 | CASTEGHEQYF | TGCGCCAGCACCGAGGGACATGAGCAGTACTTC
TRBJ2-1 | NA | NA | TRBV5-6 | CAGSLGKGRNEQFF | TGTGCCGGCAGCTTGGGAAAGGGTCGCAATGAGCAGTTCTTC
TRBJ2-2 | large | NA | TRBV5-5 | CASSLAGGDTGELFF | TGTGCCAGCAGCTTGGCCGGGGGAGACACCGGGGAGCTGTTTTTT
TRBJ2-3 | large | TRBD2 | TRBV6-2/TRBV6-3 | CASSRTSGGATDTQYF | TGTGCCAGCAGTCGGACTAGCGGGGGGGCTACAGATACGCAGTATTTT
TRBJ2-7 | large | TRBD1 | TRBV30 | CALGQDSYEQYF | TGTGCCTTAGGACAGGACTCCTACGAGCAGTACTTC
TRBJ2-6 | large | NA | TRBV29-1 | CSVDTDGLSGANVLTF | TGCAGCGTTGATACGGACGGCTTATCTGGGGCCAACGTCCTGACTTTC
TRBJ2-7 | medium-sized | NA | TRBV5-4 | CASSRDLDYEQYF | TGTGCCAGCAGCAGGGACTTAGACTACGAGCAGTACTTC
TRBJ1-1 | medium-sized | NA | TRBV20-1 | CSARDDYDLGGTEAFF | TGCAGTGCTAGAGATGATTATGACCTTGGGGGCACTGAAGCTTTCTTT
TRBJ2-2 | NA | TRBD2 | TRBV15 | CAASRDWASGRSGELFF | TGTGCCGCCAGCAGAGATTGGGCTAGCGGGAGGTCCGGGGAGCTGTTTTTT
TRBJ2-7 | medium-sized | NA | TRBV30 | CAWSGFGSPGETYEQYF | TGTGCCTGGAGCGGTTTTGGGAGTCCAGGAGAAACCTACGAGCAGTACTTC
TRBJ2-3 | NA | NA | TRBV20-1 | CSAGDSGAGTYTQYF | TGCAGTGCTGGAGATAGCGGAGCGGGGACATATACGCAGTATTTT
TRBJ2-3 | once | TRBD2 | TRBV13 | CASSSTNSGGTDAQYF | TGTGCCAGCAGCTCTACGAATAGCGGGGGCACAGATGCGCAGTATTTT
TRBJ1-1 | NA | NA | TRBV20-1 | CSERDLNTEAFF | TGCAGTGAGAGAGATCTGAACACTGAAGCTTTCTTT
TRBJ2-5 | medium-sized | TRBD1 | TRBV5-1 | CASSPGTAFEETQYF | TGCGCCAGCAGCCCCGGGACAGCCTTTGAAGAGACCCAGTACTTC
TRBJ2-7 | large | NA | TRBV5-1 | CASSLGTYEQYF | TGCGCCAGCAGCTTGGGTACCTACGAGCAGTACTTC
TRBJ2-1 | medium-sized | NA | TRBV5-4 | CASSLDLYNEQFF | TGTGCCAGCAGCTTGGATTTATACAATGAGCAGTTCTTC
TRBJ1-2 | medium-sized | TRBD1 | TRBV13 | CASSLGTIQGANYGYTF | TGTGCCAGCAGCTTAGGGACGATTCAGGGGGCGAACTATGGCTACACCTTC
TRBJ1-2 | medium-sized | TRBD1 | TRBV27 | CASRAQGAYYGYTF | TGTGCCAGCAGGGCTCAGGGGGCGTACTATGGCTACACCTTC
TRBJ2-4 | large | NA | TRBV27 | CASSSKGMDDIQYF | TGTGCCAGCTCCTCCAAGGGGATGGACGACATTCAGTACTTC
TRBJ1-2 | medium-sized | NA | TRBV6-5 | CASRQQGWGYAF | TGTGCCAGCAGGCAACAGGGTTGGGGCTACGCCTTC
TRBJ2-4 | large | NA | TRBV12-3/TRBV12-4 | CASTSTGSGAKNIQYF | TGTGCCAGCACCTCGACAGGAAGCGGAGCCAAAAACATTCAGTACTTC
TRBJ1-1 | NA | NA | TRBV30 | CAWSGGPNTEAFF | TGTGCCTGGAGTGGGGGGCCTAACACTGAAGCTTTTTTT